The 29 T cell receptor beta chains below come from one sample, sequenced in a study of beta chain features in type 1 diabetes. What was sequenced were expressed TCRB transcripts, since all of the isolated RNA had been reverse transcribed. Here immunoSEQ multiplex PCR was the method, and the copy in TCRdb shows in-frame clones only, minus some. The table records approximately 120,000 clones, 30% to 40% of them present only once. Sample: stem cell memory CD4+ T cells from blood. Receptor source: a woman between 18 and 29 years old in good health.

The rearrangement links TRBV6-6 to TRBJ2-2, with TRBD1 matching over 9 bases. CDR1 and CDR2 (germline): MNHNY, SVGAGI (reference sequence). The CDR3 covers 15 residues. The junction had 2 bases not matched to a gene; V was cut back by 5 bases and J by 1 base. CDR3 bases: TGTGCCAGCAGTCTGGGACAGGGGAACACCGGGGAGCTGTTTTTT. Amino acid sequence: CASSLGQGNTGELFF.

In its sample, this clone was seen a few times. Other DNA sequences within the sample encode an identical CDR3. The rearrangement joins TRBV9 to TRBJ2-1; D possibly corresponds to TRBD2 (6 bases). The CDR3 totals 15 residues. CDR1 is SGDLS, CDR2 YYNGEE, per germline. The V end lost 0 bases, the J end lost 2 bases, and 9 bases lay between the germline ends. In nucleotides, the CDR3 is TGTGCCAGCAGCGTAGCGGGAGCAACCTACAATGAGCAGTTCTTC. Its protein is CASSVAGATYNEQFF.

CDR3 loop: CASSLRTGTTNYGYTF. The CDR3, as DNA: TGCGCCAGCAGCTTACGGACAGGGACCACGAACTATGGCTACACCTTC. This rearrangement joins TRBV5-1 to TRBJ1-2; 8 bases align to TRBD1. Germline V gene data show CDR1 as SGHRS and CDR2 as YFSETQ. The CDR3 runs 16 residues. J gave up 2 bases and V 2 bases, and 8 bases lay outside the gene matches.

Only a few counts were recorded for this clone. The chain employs TRBV7-8 and TRBJ2-7, with 8 nucleotides matching TRBD1. Looked up from germline, CDR1 is SGHVS and CDR2 is FQNEAQ. This CDR3 is built from 14 residues. The V segment lost 2 bases and the J segment 2 bases; nucleotides outside the gene matches: 2. The CDR3: CASSLRDRPYEQYF. DNA for the CDR3: TGTGCCAGCAGCTTAAGGGACAGGCCCTACGAGCAGTACTTC. Filled out from reference TRBV7-8 and TRBJ2-7, the complete variable domain reads GAGVSQSPRYKVAKRGQDVALRCDPISGHVSLFWYQQALGQGPEFLTYFQNEAQLDKSGLPSDRFFAERPEGSVSTLKIQRTQQEDSAVYLCASSLRDRPYEQYFGPGTRLTVT.

The rearrangement joins TRBV6-5 to TRBJ1-3, with D unresolved. Germline CDR1 is MNHEY and CDR2 is SVGAGI. The CDR3 is 13 amino acids. Trimming took 6 bases from V and 0 from J, leaving 6 bases between them. CDR3 residues: CASRQLSGNTIYF. Written as DNA, the CDR3 is TGTGCCAGCAGACAGCTCTCTGGAAACACCATATATTTT.

This clone showed up just a few times. The chain has TRBV7-9 and TRBJ2-3; maybe TRBD2 (6 bases). Germline V CDR1 and CDR2: SEHNR, FQNEAQ (reference sequence). V shed 3 bases and J shed 9 bases, with 7 bases lying between them. The CDR3 sequence is 11 residues long. The CDR3 loop reads CASSFGGTQYF. The CDR3 nucleotides are TGTGCCAGCAGCTTCGGAGGGACGCAGTATTTT.

This clone was seen a handful of times. The rearrangement links TRBV5-1 to TRBJ1-3; D remains ambiguous. V shed 0 bases and J shed 3 bases, with 7 bases lying between them. Germline V gives CDR1 SGHRS, CDR2 YFSETQ. The CDR3 consists of 14 residues. The CDR3 region is CASSLDSFGNTIYF. CDR3 nucleotides: TGCGCCAGCAGCTTGGATTCGTTTGGAAACACCATATATTTT.

DNA of the CDR3: TGTGCCAGCAGCTTCCCGGGGACTATATCTTACAATGAGCAGTTCTTC. It is translated as CASSFPGTISYNEQFF. This chain uses TRBV7-9 with TRBJ2-1; 7 nucleotides align to TRBD2. Germline CDR1 SEHNR, CDR2 FQNEAQ (reference sequence). CDR3 length: 16 residues. Trimming at V came to 3 bases and at J to 4 bases, leaving 9 bases not matched to a gene.

This chain connects TRBV7-9 to TRBJ1-3; 9 nucleotides line up with TRBD1. Unmatched junction bases numbered 8, after V lost 5 bases and J lost 6 bases. The germline V gene encodes CDR1 SEHNR and CDR2 FQNEAQ (reference sequence). The CDR3 sequence is 15 residues long. DNA for the CDR3: TGTGCCAGCAGCCTCTACAGGGGGCTTGTAAACACCATATATTTT. Translating gives CASSLYRGLVNTIYF.

This clone was seen a few times. The V gene is TRBV2, the J gene TRBJ1-1; maybe TRBD1 (6 bases). CDR1 SNHLY and CDR2 FYNNEI come from the germline V gene. This CDR3 contains 14 residues. Between the trimmed V and J ends, which lost 6 bases and 0 bases, there was a span of 11 bases. The CDR3 loop reads CASSPTGMNTEAFF. The CDR3 DNA is TGTGCCAGCAGCCCTACAGGGATGAACACTGAAGCTTTCTTT. Filled out from reference TRBV2 and TRBJ1-1, the complete variable domain reads EPEVTQTPSHQVTQMGQEVILRCVPISNHLYFYWYRQILGQKVEFLVSFYNNEISEKSEIFDDQFSVERPDGSNFTLKIRSTKLEDSAMYFCASSPTGMNTEAFFGQGTRLTVV.

The V and J genes are TRBV6-6 and TRBJ2-7; no reliable D call. Trimming left V 6 bases short and J 3 bases short, with 9 bases between. This CDR3 is 12 amino acids long. In germline, CDR1 is MNHNY, CDR2 SVGAGI (reference sequence). The CDR3 sequence: CASRRGNYEQYF. In DNA, the CDR3 is TGTGCCAGCAGAAGAGGTAACTACGAGCAGTACTTC.

This clone was observed a handful of times. This chain links TRBV12-5 with TRBJ2-1, with TRBD1 matching 7 bases. Germline values: CDR1 LGHNT, CDR2 FRNRAP. Trimming at V came to 5 bases and at J to 7 bases, leaving 5 bases not matched to a gene. The CDR3 spans 13 residues. The chain's CDR3 is CASGLSRGNEQFF. In DNA, the CDR3 is TGTGCTAGTGGTCTGAGCAGGGGGAATGAGCAGTTCTTC. The entire variable domain, with the rest obtained from reference TRBV12-5 and TRBJ2-1, is as follows: DARVTQTPRHKVTEMGQEVTMRCQPILGHNTVFWYRQTMMQGLELLAYFRNRAPLDDSGMPKDRFSAEMPDATLATLKIQPSEPRDSAVYFCASGLSRGNEQFFGPGTRLTVL.

This clone was observed a handful of times. This rearrangement joins TRBV5-1 to TRBJ2-3; 9 nucleotides match TRBD2. In germline, CDR1 is SGHRS, CDR2 YFSETQ. The length of the CDR3 is 15 residues. The V segment lost 6 bases and the J segment 4 bases; nucleotides outside the gene matches: 9. Here the CDR3 DNA reads TGCGCCAGCACCGTTAGCGGGAGAGACGCAGATACGCAGTATTTT. This encodes CASTVSGRDADTQYF.

The chain recombines TRBV5-5 with TRBJ1-1; no reliable D call. With 6 bases removed from V and 4 bases from J, the gap between germline ends came to 4 bases. Germline-derived CDR1 and CDR2 are SGHKS and YYEKEE (reference sequence). The CDR3 extends over 10 amino acids. The CDR3 region has the DNA TGTGCCAGCATTAGCACTGAAGCTTTCTTT. The encoded protein is CASISTEAFF.

Only a few counts were recorded for this clone. The genes are TRBV28 and TRBJ1-5, with no clear D. V lost 0 bases and J 0 bases, leaving 6 bases between the germline ends. Germline assignment: CDR1 MDHEN and CDR2 SYDVKM. The CDR3 is 15 amino acids. CDR3 in amino acids: CASSLWVSSNQPQHF. In nucleotides, the CDR3 is TGTGCCAGCAGTTTATGGGTCAGTAGCAATCAGCCCCAGCATTTT.

This clone has a handful of counts. The rearrangement links TRBV7-2 to TRBJ2-3; 7 bases are a match to TRBD2. The CDR3 covers 15 residues. Germline trimming cut 7 bases from V and 3 bases from J; bases unmatched to any gene: 10. The V gene's germline CDR1 is SGHTA and CDR2 FQGNSA. The CDR3, as DNA: TGTGCCAGCATCCTGCGACTAGCCCGGACAGATACGCAGTATTTT. Its translation: CASILRLARTDTQYF. The whole variable domain, filled in from reference TRBV7-2 and TRBJ2-3, reads GAGVSQSPSNKVTEKGKDVELRCDPISGHTALYWYRQSLGQGLEFLIYFQGNSAPDKSGLPSDRFSAERTGGSVSTLTIQRTQQEDSAVYLCASILRLARTDTQYFGPGTRLTVL.

This clone showed up just a few times. The genes are TRBV5-1 and TRBJ1-2; D may be TRBD1 (5 bases). The V end lost 0 bases, the J end lost 2 bases, and 5 bases lay between the germline ends. The germline V gene has CDR1 SGHRS and CDR2 YFSETQ. CDR3 size: 13 residues. The CDR3 sequence: CASSLGQNYGYTF. For the CDR3, the DNA is TGCGCCAGCAGCTTGGGACAGAACTATGGCTACACCTTC.

The count of this clone is one. The gene calls are TRBV18 and TRBJ1-5; 7 positions match TRBD1. J was trimmed by 3 bases and V by 1 base; bases with no gene match: 3. Germline lookup yields CDR1 KGHSH and CDR2 LQKENI. The CDR3 spans 15 residues. In DNA form, the CDR3 reads TGTGCCAGCTCACCACGAGGGGGCGTCAATCAGCCCCAGCATTTT. This codes for CASSPRGGVNQPQHF.

This clone occurred a few times. The rearrangement uses TRBV19 and TRBJ2-2, with TRBD1 matching over 8 bases. CDR1 is LNHDA, CDR2 SQIVND, per germline (reference sequence). The length of the CDR3 is 15 residues. V gave up 7 bases and J gave up 7 bases; unmatched junction bases: 11. The CDR3 sequence: CASNRAGGAGGELFF. The CDR3 bases are TGTGCCAGTAATCGGGCAGGGGGCGCGGGCGGGGAGCTGTTTTTT.

J is TRBJ2-3 and V is TRBV7-3, with 9 bases identical to TRBD2. CDR3 length: 17 amino acids. Trimming at V came to 5 bases and at J to 3 bases, leaving 12 bases not matched to a gene. CDR1 SGHTA and CDR2 FQGTGA come from the germline V gene. This CDR3 is CASSQTGGRALTDTQYF. CDR3 DNA: TGTGCCAGCAGCCAAACGGGCGGGAGGGCCTTAACAGATACGCAGTATTTT.

This clone has a handful of counts. This rearrangement joins TRBV25-1 to TRBJ1-2; no clear D. The CDR3 contains 13 residues. The germline V gene has CDR1 MGHDK and CDR2 SYGVNS. The V gene lost 1 base and the J gene lost 8 bases, with 11 bases spanning the gap. CDR3 DNA: TGTGCCAGCAGTGAATTTGACTTACAAGGCTACACCTTC. Translation gives CASSEFDLQGYTF.

This clone showed up just a few times. The rearrangement links TRBV19 to TRBJ1-5; possible D gene TRBD1, 5 bases. Trimming took 0 bases from V and 5 from J, leaving 20 bases between them. This CDR3 is built from 18 residues. In germline, CDR1 is LNHDA, CDR2 SQIVND (reference sequence). The CDR3 loop reads CASSIDRAGKVWDQPQHF. The DNA of the CDR3 is TGTGCCAGTAGTATAGATCGGGCAGGGAAGGTTTGGGATCAGCCCCAGCATTTT.

A word on this clone: The junction departs from germline at one end; a sequencing error may be responsible. The chain links TRBV7-7 to TRBJ2-5; D is possibly TRBD2 (5 bases). The CDR3 contains 15 residues. From germline, CDR1 is SSHAT and CDR2 FNYEAQ (reference sequence). The CDR3 region is CASSLAPGSLETQYF. The CDR3 DNA follows: TGTGCTAGCAGCTTAGCGCCGGGATCTCTGGAGACCCAGTACTTC.

The table lists this clone with a count of one. V is TRBV27 and J is TRBJ2-3; D call uncertain. This CDR3 has 13 amino acids. Germline values: CDR1 MNHEY, CDR2 SMNVEV (reference sequence). The V end was cut by 4 bases, the J end by 6 bases, with 11 bases between. The CDR3 loop reads CASSSPQRDTQYF. The CDR3 DNA reads TGTGCCAGCAGTTCCCCGCAGAGGGATACGCAGTATTTT.

There are a few counts of this clone. CDR3 loop: CSATWTGFSDEQFF. The CDR3 nucleotides are TGCAGCGCTACTTGGACAGGGTTTAGCGATGAGCAGTTCTTC. The chain is built from TRBV29-1 and TRBJ2-1; 8 positions match TRBD1. V shed 7 bases, J shed 8 bases, and the junction held 13 bases outside the gene matches. The CDR3 is 14 residues long. Germline CDR1 reads SQVTM; CDR2 reads ANQGSEA.

This clone was counted only a few times. The J gene is TRBJ2-5, the V gene TRBV7-9; 14 bases map to TRBD2. Trimming took 4 bases from V and 5 from J; bases not matched to a gene: 6. The CDR3 has 16 amino acids. Germline loops: CDR1 SEHNR, CDR2 FQNEAQ (reference sequence). The CDR3 sequence is CASSSPGLAGVETQYF. CDR3 in DNA: TGTGCCAGCAGCTCCCCGGGACTAGCGGGAGTGGAGACCCAGTACTTC.

This clone was detected a few times. V and J are TRBV5-1 and TRBJ2-1; D remains ambiguous. This CDR3 has 13 amino acids. V lost 4 bases, J lost 2 bases, and 7 bases lay in between. Germline V gene sequence: CDR1 SGHRS, CDR2 YFSETQ. The DNA for the CDR3 is TGCGCCAGCAGCCAACTTACCTACAATGAGCAGTTCTTC. The encoded protein is CASSQLTYNEQFF.

The V gene is TRBV7-6, the J gene TRBJ2-7, with 9 nucleotides matching TRBD1. The V gene's germline CDR1 is SGHVS and CDR2 FNYEAQ. The length of the CDR3 is 15 residues. The J segment lost 5 bases and the V segment lost 5 bases, leaving 10 bases of the junction unmatched. The CDR3 region is CASSPRRDRVDEQYF. The CDR3 DNA reads TGTGCCAGCAGCCCTAGACGGGACAGGGTAGACGAGCAGTACTTC.

The chain recombines TRBV6-5 with TRBJ1-1; possible D gene TRBD1, 6 bases. The CDR3 has 14 residues. The V gene's germline CDR1 is MNHEY and CDR2 SVGAGI. Deletions cut 5 bases from V and 1 base from J, with 11 bases between. The CDR3 bases are TGTGCCAGCAGTGGACAGCTAAGGAACACTGAAGCTTTCTTT. This codes for CASSGQLRNTEAFF.